This T cell receptor beta chain was sequenced during a study of graft-versus-host responses after intestinal transplantation. Across the whole study: Each recipient received anti-thymocyte globulin induction, then tacrolimus and steroids for 3 to 4 years.

Profiling relied on immunoSEQ multiplex PCR, and the TCRdb table lists in-frame clones only, not all of them. Of around 87,000 clones in the sample, around 90% were seen once. Regarding this clone: Antigen unknown.

Germline-derived CDR1 and CDR2 are MNHEY and SVGAGI. Unmatched junction bases numbered 9, after V lost 6 bases and J lost 8 bases. CDR3 length: 14 residues. The chain combines TRBV6-5 with TRBJ1-5; 8 bases are shared with TRBD1. The input for sequencing was unstimulated CD8+ T cells sorted from spleen or lymph node cells, taken before transplant. This clonotype was sampled from a human donor who was the organ donor for an intestinal transplant. This CDR3 reads CASRPGGVWEPQHF. CDR3 coding DNA: TGTGCCAGCAGGCCAGGGGGCGTCTGGGAGCCCCAGCATTTT.